This T cell receptor (beta chain) appears in the sequencing data of a study of blood T cell repertoires in COVID-19. For the study at large: From the United States, Italy and Spain came samples of acute and convalescent COVID-19. T cells, B-cell-depleted T cells, or PBMCs supplied cDNA or gDNA.

Original handling: Reference gene primers were amplified, and this amplification served to estimate nucleated cell counts. TCRdb keeps only in-frame clones here, not all; method: immunoSEQ multiplex PCR. V and J calls and clone size are given by that table; D and trimming were obtained from the DNA. The table lists about 130,000 clones, about four fifths of them singletons. This receptor was taken from a woman in her sixties with acute or convalescent COVID-19. Material for sequencing was peripheral blood.

In DNA, the CDR3 is TGTGCCAGCAGCTTCCGACAGAATCAGCCCCAGCATTTT. This translates into CASSFRQNQPQHF. The gene calls are TRBV11-2 and TRBJ1-5; tentatively, D is TRBD1 (5 bases). Trimming cost V 3 bases and J 4 bases, with 7 bases left between them. The germline V gene encodes CDR1 SGHAT and CDR2 FQNNGV. The CDR3 consists of 13 residues.